The entry that follows covers one TCR beta chain sequence. The antigen remains undetermined. This entry comes from a study of siplizumab effects on memory and regulatory T cells. Study observations and caveats: It seemed that naive T cells were more diverse than memory cells and were major contributors to the alloresponse. Siplizumab, the agent tested, significantly reduced alloreactive sequences traceable to unstimulated CD4+ memory cells.

TCRdb's copy holds only in-frame clones and misses some; the assay was immunoSEQ multiplex PCR. This sample has about 50,000 clones, with over 85% found just once. V was shortened by 5 bases and J by 6 bases, with 11 bases between the two germline ends. The CDR3 has 14 residues. Germline V lookup: CDR1 ENHRY, CDR2 SYGVKD. The specimen was CD8+ T cells sorted from blood. The V call is TRBV10-3, the J call TRBJ1-6; D ambiguous. This receptor was obtained from a human donor in good health. The CDR3 region is CAISTGNVNSPLHF. CDR3 sequence (DNA): TGTGCCATCAGTACGGGAAACGTTAATTCACCCCTCCACTTT.